The T cell receptor beta chain described here comes from a study of T cell responses to AZD1222 COVID-19 vaccine. General study results and limits: Mostly white British, mostly female donors; authors suggested clonal diversity may be underestimated. Unmutated variant regions are reportedly targeted by nearly half of spike-specific TCRs.

Data came from immunoSEQ multiplex PCR; TCRdb stores just in-frame clones and leaves some out. Of about 160,000 clones in the sample, 85% to 90% are singletons; the top ten hold 4% to 4.5%. This CDR3 comprises 11 residues. Deletions cut 8 bases from V and 4 bases from J, with 6 bases between. The germline gives CDR1 LNHNV, CDR2 YYDKDF (reference sequence). In regard to this clone: Its specificity is unknown.

This sequence joins TRBV15 and TRBJ1-3; D remains ambiguous. The source of this sequence is an adult who received the AZD1222 COVID-19 vaccine. The starting material was peripheral blood, obtained 28 days after the second AZD1222 dose. CDR3 DNA: TGTGCCACCGAGGTCGGAAACACCATATATTTT. It translates to CATEVGNTIYF.